Listed below are T cell receptor beta chains from one sample, sequenced in a study of shared clonotypes between healthy human individuals. The repertoire was sequenced with immunoSEQ multiplex PCR; TCRdb's copy has only in-frame clones and lacks some. The repertoire holds more than 2 million clones, with around 95% as singletons. Material for sequencing was naive CD4+ T cells sorted from blood. The receptors originated from a man aged 18 to 30 in good health. Both conserved end residues are part of each CDR3. Fields, in order: V gene, D gene, CDR3 protein. D genes are given only for firm matches.

v_gene: TRBV6-5; d_gene: NA; CDR3aa: CASSLAAWAYEQYF
v_gene: TRBV7-2; d_gene: TRBD1; CDR3aa: CASSLDRGPYEQYF
v_gene: TRBV30; d_gene: NA; CDR3aa: CAWSVGVSNQPQHF
v_gene: TRBV7-2; d_gene: NA; CDR3aa: CASSFEGRAEAFF
v_gene: TRBV6-1; d_gene: NA; CDR3aa: CASSENTGFVEQYF
v_gene: TRBV5-6; d_gene: TRBD2; CDR3aa: CASSSTTSKSYNEQFF
v_gene: TRBV11-2; d_gene: NA; CDR3aa: CASSIWTDNEQFF
v_gene: TRBV4-1; d_gene: NA; CDR3aa: CASRKTRDNKNQPQHF
v_gene: TRBV6-5; d_gene: NA; CDR3aa: CASSYSAGNNEQFF
v_gene: TRBV6-4; d_gene: TRBD2; CDR3aa: CASKSARTSGRRYEQYF
v_gene: TRBV10-3; d_gene: TRBD1; CDR3aa: CAIRGTGPEAFF
v_gene: TRBV7-9; d_gene: NA; CDR3aa: CASSPNTGRFREKLFF
v_gene: TRBV10-3; d_gene: NA; CDR3aa: CAISAGQVLSYEQYF
v_gene: TRBV6-5; d_gene: TRBD2; CDR3aa: CASSLAGPYNEQFF
v_gene: TRBV6-1; d_gene: NA; CDR3aa: CASSDGVSGANVLTF
v_gene: TRBV6-1; d_gene: TRBD1; CDR3aa: CASSERNRGAGNTIYF
v_gene: TRBV7-6; d_gene: NA; CDR3aa: CASSPGQETQYF
v_gene: TRBV18; d_gene: TRBD2; CDR3aa: CASSPPWGLAGGWTYNEQFF
v_gene: TRBV10-1; d_gene: TRBD2; CDR3aa: CASSESWTSGSRLLYEQYF
v_gene: TRBV4-2; d_gene: TRBD2; CDR3aa: CASSQTLAGTYEQYF
v_gene: TRBV28; d_gene: NA; CDR3aa: CASRHEKLFF
v_gene: TRBV6-5; d_gene: NA; CDR3aa: CASSTRASFLDTQYF
v_gene: TRBV18; d_gene: NA; CDR3aa: CASSPPGRKSDTGELFF
v_gene: TRBV2; d_gene: TRBD1; CDR3aa: CASSVTGVNYGYTF
v_gene: TRBV6-6; d_gene: NA; CDR3aa: CASSTPKRVESPLHF
v_gene: TRBV4-3; d_gene: TRBD2; CDR3aa: CASSQGGRASGVQETQYF
v_gene: TRBV30; d_gene: NA; CDR3aa: CAWSGGAGVNEQFF
v_gene: TRBV2; d_gene: NA; CDR3aa: CASSEPNSYEQYF
v_gene: TRBV30; d_gene: NA; CDR3aa: CAWSKDTEAFF
v_gene: TRBV2; d_gene: TRBD1; CDR3aa: CASRVDRATNEKLFF
v_gene: TRBV11-3; d_gene: NA; CDR3aa: CASSLVRDEQFF
v_gene: TRBV2; d_gene: NA; CDR3aa: CASSAVDLVNEQFF
v_gene: TRBV7-2; d_gene: TRBD2; CDR3aa: CASALGGTKNIQYF
v_gene: TRBV10-3; d_gene: TRBD1; CDR3aa: CAISEGQGTEKLFF
v_gene: TRBV5-1; d_gene: NA; CDR3aa: CASSGWVSSYEQYF
v_gene: TRBV30; d_gene: TRBD1; CDR3aa: CAWTGTGGNSPLHF
v_gene: TRBV5-1; d_gene: NA; CDR3aa: CASHRGGQQETQYF
v_gene: TRBV2; d_gene: TRBD2; CDR3aa: CASSGAGVETQYF
v_gene: TRBV5-1; d_gene: NA; CDR3aa: CASSSEGVSGYTF
v_gene: TRBV11-3; d_gene: TRBD1; CDR3aa: CASSTRTGGTGELFF
v_gene: TRBV6-6; d_gene: TRBD1; CDR3aa: CASSSLGQGGSEQYF
v_gene: TRBV6-6; d_gene: TRBD1; CDR3aa: CASSDRVGLDTEAFF
v_gene: TRBV5-6; d_gene: NA; CDR3aa: CASGRGTSEQYF
v_gene: TRBV5-1; d_gene: TRBD1; CDR3aa: CASSVTGGSGTEAFF
v_gene: TRBV18; d_gene: NA; CDR3aa: CASSPPYGVSYEQYF
v_gene: TRBV18; d_gene: NA; CDR3aa: CASSSDTYEQYF
v_gene: TRBV7-9; d_gene: NA; CDR3aa: CASRTDSPAASGNTIYF
v_gene: TRBV6-1; d_gene: NA; CDR3aa: CASSSHLEKLFF
v_gene: TRBV6-5; d_gene: NA; CDR3aa: CASMRGRNTEAFF
v_gene: TRBV6-1; d_gene: TRBD1; CDR3aa: CASSSGTGLYGYTF
v_gene: TRBV10-2; d_gene: TRBD2; CDR3aa: CASSWTSGGTDTQYF
v_gene: TRBV7-9; d_gene: NA; CDR3aa: CASSLDGPGDTIYF
v_gene: TRBV19; d_gene: NA; CDR3aa: CASRPPWNEKLFF
v_gene: TRBV28; d_gene: TRBD1; CDR3aa: CASSLNQGVGNSPLHF
v_gene: TRBV27; d_gene: NA; CDR3aa: CASSLQGTGANVLTF